This T cell receptor (beta chain) was sequenced during a study of blood T cell repertoires in COVID-19. Across the whole study: Sites across the United States, Italy and Spain contributed samples from acute and convalescent COVID-19. The cDNA or gDNA used as material had been derived from T cells, B-cell-depleted T cells, or PBMCs.

Per the original data handling: Estimation of nucleated cell counts relied on the amplification of reference gene primers. Assay: immunoSEQ multiplex PCR; the TCRdb copy retains only in-frame clones and omits some. V and J calls and clone size are as listed in that table; D and trimming were resolved from the DNA. The table lists about 33,000 clones, approximately 85% of them singletons. Germline V lookup: CDR1 MNHEY, CDR2 SMNVEV (reference sequence). This CDR3 spans 14 amino acids. The V end was cut by 10 bases, the J end by 5 bases, with 18 bases between. The TCR sequence derives from a man aged 55 to 70 with active COVID-19. Source material: peripheral blood. This chain uses TRBV27 with TRBJ2-1; D is possibly TRBD2 (6 bases). The CDR3 DNA reads TGTGCCACCCGGGGGACGCAGGCTCACAATGAGCAGTTCTTC. Translation: CATRGTQAHNEQFF.